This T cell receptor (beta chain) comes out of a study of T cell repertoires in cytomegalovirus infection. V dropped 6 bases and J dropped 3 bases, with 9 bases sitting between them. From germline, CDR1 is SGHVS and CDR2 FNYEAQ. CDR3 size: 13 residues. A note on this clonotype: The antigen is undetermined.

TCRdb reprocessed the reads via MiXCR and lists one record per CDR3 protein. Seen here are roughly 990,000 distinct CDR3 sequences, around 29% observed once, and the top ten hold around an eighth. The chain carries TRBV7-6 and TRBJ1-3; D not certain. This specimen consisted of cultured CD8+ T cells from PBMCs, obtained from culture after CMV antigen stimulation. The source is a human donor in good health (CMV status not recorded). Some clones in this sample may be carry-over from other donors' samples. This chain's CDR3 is CASRPHHGNTIYF. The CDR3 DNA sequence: TGTGCCAGCAGGCCTCATCATGGAAACACCATATATTTT.